The clone carrying this TCR delta chain showed up many times. What it binds is not known. The protein TCRdb lists belongs to a much larger clone and differs from this DNA's translation at residue 7, which points to a read error; the protein shown is made from the DNA. TCRdb re-called clones from the multiplex PCR reads using CATT. The data hold 45,000 to 60,000 delta-chain clones, with about 2% observed a single time. This sample was taken from a study of γδ T cells in repeated Plasmodium falciparum infection. Study information: Samples were taken at baseline, before some infections, and 21 days after each. Study-wide results and caveats: Repeated controlled infections reportedly drove waves of new clonotype selection in Vdelta2-negative, mostly Vdelta1+, gammadelta repertoires.

Germline-derived CDR1 and CDR2 are GEAIGNYY and EKD. J was trimmed by 0 bases and V by 4 bases; bases with no gene match: 21. This CDR3 spans 20 amino acids. Bulk repertoires came from Vgamma9/Vdelta2+ or Vdelta2-negative gammadelta T cells flow-sorted from PBMC. The TCR sequence derives from a pool of human donors (malaria-infected and uninfected, not separated). Sequences were obtained from gamma-delta T cells from blood. V and J are TRDV2 and TRDJ1; 8 bases match TRDD3. The CDR3 reads CACDGVLPSGGPDYTDKLIF. CDR3 bases: TGTGCCTGTGATGGAGTGCTCCCCTCTGGGGGACCCGACTACACCGATAAACTCATCTTT.